Listed below are T cell receptor beta chains from one sample, sequenced in a study. Repertoires were generated with immunoSEQ multiplex PCR, while TCRdb's copy carries only in-frame clones and drops some. The sample shows approximately 70,000 clones, roughly 95% of them seen only once. Sequencing was performed on PBMCs. The receptors originated from a man aged 35 to 55 with rheumatoid arthritis. Each CDR3 is given with its conserved first and last residue. Fields, in order: J gene, clone size, D gene, V gene, CDR3 protein, CDR3 DNA. The D gene is left open where the match is weak. Size is omitted from some rows. Given values are once, few, many or a class for expanded clones.

j_gene: TRBJ1-1
abundance: .
d_gene: .
v_gene: TRBV7-9
CDR3aa: CASSVGVMGTEAFF
CDR3nt: TGTGCCAGCAGCGTAGGGGTCATGGGGACTGAAGCTTTCTTT

j_gene: TRBJ2-7
abundance: .
d_gene: .
v_gene: TRBV3-1/TRBV3-2
CDR3aa: CASSLITGAGEQYF
CDR3nt: TGTGCCAGCAGCTTGATAACAGGGGCGGGAGAGCAGTACTTC

j_gene: TRBJ2-3
abundance: .
d_gene: TRBD2
v_gene: TRBV7-6
CDR3aa: CASSSERESTDTQYF
CDR3nt: TGTGCCAGCAGCTCCGAGCGGGAGAGCACAGATACGCAGTATTTT

j_gene: TRBJ2-7
abundance: .
d_gene: .
v_gene: TRBV19
CDR3aa: CASSYRGGEQYF
CDR3nt: TGTGCCAGTAGTTACCGCGGCGGCGAGCAGTACTTC

j_gene: TRBJ1-3
abundance: .
d_gene: .
v_gene: TRBV24-1
CDR3aa: CATSPSGRSGNTIYF
CDR3nt: TGTGCCACCAGTCCCTCAGGGCGCTCTGGAAACACCATATATTTT

j_gene: TRBJ2-1
abundance: .
d_gene: .
v_gene: TRBV5-4
CDR3aa: CASSLQGGRMGNEQFF
CDR3nt: TGTGCCAGCAGCTTGCAGGGTGGGCGGATGGGCAATGAGCAGTTCTTC

j_gene: TRBJ1-4
abundance: .
d_gene: .
v_gene: TRBV30
CDR3aa: CAWSVPGLQEKLFF
CDR3nt: TGTGCCTGGAGTGTGCCAGGACTCCAAGAAAAACTGTTTTTT

j_gene: TRBJ2-1
abundance: .
d_gene: TRBD2
v_gene: TRBV29-1
CDR3aa: CSARTSGGLSSYNEQFF
CDR3nt: TGCAGCGCCCGGACTAGCGGGGGCCTGAGCTCCTACAATGAGCAGTTCTTC

j_gene: TRBJ2-7
abundance: .
d_gene: .
v_gene: TRBV27
CDR3aa: CASSDLASDSYEQYF
CDR3nt: TGTGCCAGCAGTGATCTAGCCAGTGACTCCTACGAGCAGTACTTC

j_gene: TRBJ1-1
abundance: .
d_gene: .
v_gene: TRBV3-1/TRBV3-2
CDR3aa: CASSRRWGEAFF
CDR3nt: TGTGCCAGCAGCCGGCGATGGGGTGAAGCTTTCTTT

j_gene: TRBJ2-3
abundance: .
d_gene: TRBD2
v_gene: TRBV9
CDR3aa: CASSVSAGLTDTQYF
CDR3nt: TGTGCCAGCAGCGTTTCAGCGGGACTGACAGATACGCAGTATTTT

j_gene: TRBJ1-1
abundance: .
d_gene: TRBD1
v_gene: TRBV30
CDR3aa: CAWAHRGTTEAFF
CDR3nt: TGTGCCTGGGCCCACAGGGGGACCACTGAAGCTTTCTTT

j_gene: TRBJ2-7
abundance: .
d_gene: TRBD1
v_gene: TRBV9
CDR3aa: CASSVDKGADRTYEQYF
CDR3nt: TGTGCCAGCAGCGTAGATAAGGGGGCCGATAGGACCTACGAGCAGTACTTC

j_gene: TRBJ1-1
abundance: .
d_gene: TRBD1
v_gene: TRBV9
CDR3aa: CASSARQGPAEAFF
CDR3nt: TGTGCCAGCAGCGCCCGACAGGGGCCCGCTGAAGCTTTCTTT

j_gene: TRBJ1-1
abundance: .
d_gene: .
v_gene: TRBV7-3
CDR3aa: CASSLRPRLNTEAFF
CDR3nt: TGTGCCAGCAGCTTAAGGCCCAGATTGAACACTGAAGCTTTCTTT

j_gene: TRBJ1-6
abundance: .
d_gene: TRBD1
v_gene: TRBV7-3
CDR3aa: CASSSSGQGGSPLHF
CDR3nt: TGTGCCAGCAGCTCCTCGGGACAGGGGGGATCACCCCTCCACTTT

j_gene: TRBJ2-7
abundance: .
d_gene: .
v_gene: TRBV11-2
CDR3aa: CASSPYYEQYF
CDR3nt: TGTGCCAGCAGCCCGTACTACGAGCAGTACTTC

j_gene: TRBJ2-7
abundance: once
d_gene: TRBD2
v_gene: TRBV3-1/TRBV3-2
CDR3aa: CASSKGLASSYEQYF
CDR3nt: TGTGCCAGCAGCAAGGGACTAGCGAGCTCCTACGAGCAGTACTTC

j_gene: TRBJ2-7
abundance: .
d_gene: .
v_gene: TRBV2
CDR3aa: CASSRRGYEQYF
CDR3nt: TGTGCCAGCAGTCGACGAGGATACGAGCAGTACTTC

j_gene: TRBJ1-2
abundance: once
d_gene: .
v_gene: TRBV5-6
CDR3aa: CASSLDVGYTF
CDR3nt: TGTGCCAGCAGCTTGGACGTTGGCTACACCTTC

j_gene: TRBJ1-6
abundance: .
d_gene: .
v_gene: TRBV5-6
CDR3aa: CASSSLTVPNSPLHF
CDR3nt: TGTGCCAGCAGCTCCTTAACTGTGCCGAACTCACCCCTCCACTTT

j_gene: TRBJ2-1
abundance: .
d_gene: TRBD2
v_gene: TRBV7-3
CDR3aa: CASSLGTSGSYNEQFF
CDR3nt: TGTGCCAGCAGCTTGGGGACTAGCGGGAGTTACAATGAGCAGTTCTTC

j_gene: TRBJ2-1
abundance: .
d_gene: .
v_gene: TRBV7-9
CDR3aa: CASSLREPGDNEQFF
CDR3nt: TGTGCCAGCAGCCTAAGGGAGCCCGGGGACAATGAGCAGTTCTTC

j_gene: TRBJ1-5
abundance: .
d_gene: TRBD1
v_gene: TRBV19
CDR3aa: CASRSYTGTGDQPQHF
CDR3nt: TGTGCCAGTAGATCCTACACCGGGACAGGGGATCAGCCCCAGCATTTT

j_gene: TRBJ2-3
abundance: .
d_gene: TRBD2
v_gene: TRBV11-2
CDR3aa: CASSSPGLAGGWTQYF
CDR3nt: TGTGCCAGCAGCTCACCGGGACTAGCGGGGGGGTGGACGCAGTATTTT

j_gene: TRBJ2-7
abundance: .
d_gene: .
v_gene: TRBV27
CDR3aa: CASSLLSGTEQYF
CDR3nt: TGTGCCAGCAGTTTATTGTCCGGGACCGAGCAGTACTTC

j_gene: TRBJ2-7
abundance: .
d_gene: .
v_gene: TRBV6-6
CDR3aa: CASSFSGYEQYF
CDR3nt: TGTGCCAGCAGTTTTAGCGGCTACGAGCAGTACTTC

j_gene: TRBJ2-2
abundance: .
d_gene: .
v_gene: TRBV12-3/TRBV12-4
CDR3aa: CATAGPGPGELFF
CDR3nt: TGTGCCACCGCGGGGCCCGGACCCGGGGAGCTGTTTTTT

j_gene: TRBJ1-1
abundance: .
d_gene: .
v_gene: TRBV18
CDR3aa: CASSHNRSRNTEAFF
CDR3nt: TGTGCCAGCTCACACAACAGGTCAAGGAACACTGAAGCTTTCTTT

j_gene: TRBJ2-7
abundance: .
d_gene: .
v_gene: TRBV6-5
CDR3aa: CASSNGLGAYEQYF
CDR3nt: TGTGCCAGCAGCAACGGACTCGGTGCCTACGAGCAGTACTTC

j_gene: TRBJ2-3
abundance: .
d_gene: TRBD1
v_gene: TRBV30
CDR3aa: CAWSVRGQGARGDTQYF
CDR3nt: TGTGCCTGGAGTGTAAGGGGACAGGGGGCGCGTGGAGATACGCAGTATTTT

j_gene: TRBJ1-1
abundance: few
d_gene: TRBD1
v_gene: TRBV27
CDR3aa: CASTLRGTTEAFF
CDR3nt: TGTGCCAGCACCCTCAGGGGGACCACTGAAGCTTTCTTT

j_gene: TRBJ2-4
abundance: .
d_gene: .
v_gene: TRBV5-1
CDR3aa: CASSLAGMKNIQYF
CDR3nt: TGCGCCAGCAGCTTGGCCGGGATGAAAAACATTCAGTACTTC

j_gene: TRBJ2-1
abundance: .
d_gene: TRBD2
v_gene: TRBV18
CDR3aa: CASSQGLAERGNEQFF
CDR3nt: TGTGCCAGCTCCCAGGGACTAGCGGAACGCGGCAATGAGCAGTTCTTC

j_gene: TRBJ2-2
abundance: .
d_gene: .
v_gene: TRBV30
CDR3aa: CAWSGGHPPPVTGELFF
CDR3nt: TGTGCCTGGAGTGGGGGACATCCCCCTCCGGTCACCGGGGAGCTGTTTTTT

j_gene: TRBJ2-3
abundance: .
d_gene: .
v_gene: TRBV18
CDR3aa: CASSPLQSTSTDTQYF
CDR3nt: TGTGCCAGCTCACCCCTACAGAGTACGAGCACAGATACGCAGTATTTT

j_gene: TRBJ2-7
abundance: .
d_gene: .
v_gene: TRBV10-3
CDR3aa: CAISVSAPYEQYF
CDR3nt: TGTGCCATCAGTGTATCAGCTCCCTACGAGCAGTACTTC

j_gene: TRBJ1-1
abundance: .
d_gene: .
v_gene: TRBV30
CDR3aa: CAWIKLPNTEAFF
CDR3nt: TGTGCCTGGATCAAACTGCCGAACACTGAAGCTTTCTTT

j_gene: TRBJ2-5
abundance: .
d_gene: TRBD1
v_gene: TRBV27
CDR3aa: CASSPGTGLYQETQYF
CDR3nt: TGTGCCAGCAGTCCTGGGACAGGGTTGTACCAAGAGACCCAGTACTTC

j_gene: TRBJ2-3
abundance: .
d_gene: .
v_gene: TRBV7-3
CDR3aa: CASSLIGTESGTQYF
CDR3nt: TGTGCCAGCAGCTTAATCGGGACCGAGAGTGGTACGCAGTATTTT

j_gene: TRBJ2-7
abundance: .
d_gene: TRBD1
v_gene: TRBV7-2
CDR3aa: CASSYGTGTEQYF
CDR3nt: TGTGCCAGCAGCTACGGGACAGGGACCGAGCAGTACTTC

j_gene: TRBJ1-5
abundance: .
d_gene: .
v_gene: TRBV6-6
CDR3aa: CASTQRSNQPQHF
CDR3nt: TGTGCCAGCACCCAAAGATCGAATCAGCCCCAGCATTTT